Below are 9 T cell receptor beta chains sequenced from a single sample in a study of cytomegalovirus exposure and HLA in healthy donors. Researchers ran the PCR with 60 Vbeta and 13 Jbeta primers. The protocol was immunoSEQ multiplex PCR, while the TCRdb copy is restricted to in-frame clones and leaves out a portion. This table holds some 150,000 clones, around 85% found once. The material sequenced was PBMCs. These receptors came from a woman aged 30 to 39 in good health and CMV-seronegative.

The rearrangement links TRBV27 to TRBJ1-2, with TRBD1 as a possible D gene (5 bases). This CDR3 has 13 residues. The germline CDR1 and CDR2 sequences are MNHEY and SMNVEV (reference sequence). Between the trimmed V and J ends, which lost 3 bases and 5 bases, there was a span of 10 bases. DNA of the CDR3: TGTGCCAGCAGTTTGACTCAGGGATATGGCTACACCTTC. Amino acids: CASSLTQGYGYTF.

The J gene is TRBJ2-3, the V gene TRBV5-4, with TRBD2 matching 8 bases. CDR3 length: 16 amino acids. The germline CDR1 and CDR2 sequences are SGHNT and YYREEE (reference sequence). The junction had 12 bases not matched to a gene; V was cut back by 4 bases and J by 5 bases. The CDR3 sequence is CASSPRGGGPGDTQYF. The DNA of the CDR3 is TGTGCCAGCAGCCCACGGGGCGGGGGGCCTGGAGATACGCAGTATTTT.

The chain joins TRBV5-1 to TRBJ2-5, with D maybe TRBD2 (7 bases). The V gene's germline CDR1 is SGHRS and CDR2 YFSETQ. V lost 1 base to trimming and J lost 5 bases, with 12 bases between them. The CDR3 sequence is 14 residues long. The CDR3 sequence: CASSLRGGEETQYF. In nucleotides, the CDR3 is TGCGCCAGCAGCTTGAGAGGGGGGGAGGAGACCCAGTACTTC.

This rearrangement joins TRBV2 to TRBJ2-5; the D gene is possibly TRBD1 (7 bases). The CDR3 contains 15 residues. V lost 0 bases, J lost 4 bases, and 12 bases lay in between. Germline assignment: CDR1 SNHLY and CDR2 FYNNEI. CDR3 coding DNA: TGTGCCAGCAGTGAAGCGCAGGGGGGAGGAGAGACCCAGTACTTC. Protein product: CASSEAQGGGETQYF. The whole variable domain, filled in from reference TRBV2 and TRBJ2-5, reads EPEVTQTPSHQVTQMGQEVILRCVPISNHLYFYWYRQILGQKVEFLVSFYNNEISEKSEIFDDQFSVERPDGSNFTLKIRSTKLEDSAMYFCASSEAQGGGETQYFGPGTRLLVL.

CDR3 DNA: TGTGCCAGCAGTCCTTTGGGGGAGGGAGACCAAGAGACCCAGTACTTC. Residues: CASSPLGEGDQETQYF. The J gene is TRBJ2-5, the V gene TRBV28, with TRBD2 identical over 7 bases. The CDR3 loop spans 16 amino acids. J was trimmed by 0 bases and V by 5 bases; bases with no gene match: 9. Germline V CDR1 and CDR2: MDHEN, SYDVKM.

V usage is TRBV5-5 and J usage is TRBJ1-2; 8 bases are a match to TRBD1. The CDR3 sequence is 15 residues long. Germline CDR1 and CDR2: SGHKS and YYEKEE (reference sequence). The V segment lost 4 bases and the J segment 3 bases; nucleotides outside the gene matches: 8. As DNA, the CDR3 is TGTGCCAGCAGCCTCGGACAGGGTCACGACTATGGCTACACCTTC. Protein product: CASSLGQGHDYGYTF.

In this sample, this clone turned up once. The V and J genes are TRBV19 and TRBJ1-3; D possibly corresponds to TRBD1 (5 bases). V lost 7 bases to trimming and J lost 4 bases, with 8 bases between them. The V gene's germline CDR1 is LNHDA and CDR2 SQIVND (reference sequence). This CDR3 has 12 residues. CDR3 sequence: CASNDRGNTIYF. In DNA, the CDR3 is TGTGCCAGTAACGACAGAGGAAACACCATATATTTT.

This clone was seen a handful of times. The CDR3 region is CAWSSTGEKLFF. Here the CDR3 DNA reads TGTGCCTGGAGTTCGACAGGGGAAAAACTGTTTTTT. V usage is TRBV30 and J usage is TRBJ1-4; 7 bases are a match to TRBD1. Germline CDR1 reads GTSNPN; CDR2 reads SVGIG (reference sequence). V lost 2 bases, J lost 8 bases, and 2 bases stayed unmatched. The CDR3 totals 12 residues.

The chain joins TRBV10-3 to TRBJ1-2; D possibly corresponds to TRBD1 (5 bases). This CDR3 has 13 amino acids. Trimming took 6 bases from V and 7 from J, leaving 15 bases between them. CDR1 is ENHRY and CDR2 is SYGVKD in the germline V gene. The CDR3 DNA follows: TGTGCCATCAGCCGGGACTCCTCGAGTGGCTACACCTTC. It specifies CAISRDSSSGYTF.